This TCR beta chain was sequenced for a study of cytomegalovirus exposure and HLA in healthy donors. The PCR made use of 60 Vbeta and 13 Jbeta primers. Assay: immunoSEQ multiplex PCR; the TCRdb copy retains only in-frame clones and omits some. The table includes about 61,000 clones, approximately 88% detected once. The germline gives CDR1 ENHRY, CDR2 SYGVKD. The CDR3 is 16 amino acids. V was cut by 0 bases and J by 3 bases, with 11 bases left in between. This chain connects TRBV10-3 to TRBJ1-4; no clear D gene. This clonotype was sampled from a young man in good health and CMV-seropositive. Sequencing input: PBMCs. The CDR3 spells CAISESAPPANEKLFF. DNA for the CDR3: TGTGCCATCAGTGAGTCCGCCCCACCGGCTAATGAAAAACTGTTTTTT.